Listed below are T cell receptor beta chains from one sample, sequenced in a study of cytomegalovirus exposure and HLA in healthy donors. Assay: immunoSEQ multiplex PCR; the TCRdb copy retains only in-frame clones and omits some. The sample carries 210,000 or so clones, approximately 90% recorded once. Sequencing was performed on PBMCs. Every receptor here comes from a woman under 30 in good health and CMV-seronegative. Both conserved end residues are part of each CDR3. The D gene is left open where the match is weak. Clone size is not always given. Where it is, it says once, few, many or a class for expanded clones.

v_call: TRBV2
d_call: TRBD2
j_call: TRBJ2-1
clone_size: .
cdr3_aa: CASSALTSGVEQFF
cdr3_nt: TGTGCCAGCAGTGCATTGACTAGCGGGGTTGAGCAGTTCTTC

v_call: TRBV4-1
d_call: TRBD1
j_call: TRBJ2-3
clone_size: .
cdr3_aa: CASRHRGGTDTQYF
cdr3_nt: TGCGCCAGCAGACACAGGGGCGGTACAGATACGCAGTATTTT

v_call: TRBV9
d_call: TRBD1
j_call: TRBJ2-1
clone_size: .
cdr3_aa: CASSPRQGGTYNEQFF
cdr3_nt: TGTGCCAGCAGCCCGCGACAGGGTGGGACCTACAATGAGCAGTTCTTC

v_call: TRBV18
d_call: TRBD1
j_call: TRBJ2-3
clone_size: once
cdr3_aa: CASSHPFDREVSDTQYF
cdr3_nt: TGTGCCAGCTCACATCCATTCGACAGGGAAGTATCAGATACGCAGTATTTT

v_call: TRBV7-6
d_call: .
j_call: TRBJ2-7
clone_size: .
cdr3_aa: CASSSRIDYEQYF
cdr3_nt: TGTGCCAGCAGCTCCAGGATCGACTACGAGCAGTACTTC

v_call: TRBV10-3
d_call: TRBD2
j_call: TRBJ2-3
clone_size: .
cdr3_aa: CAISEWTSLDTQYF
cdr3_nt: TGTGCCATCAGTGAATGGACTAGCTTAGATACGCAGTATTTT

v_call: TRBV6-5
d_call: .
j_call: TRBJ2-5
clone_size: .
cdr3_aa: CASSYSRETQYF
cdr3_nt: TGTGCCAGCAGTTACTCGAGAGAGACCCAGTACTTC

v_call: TRBV19
d_call: TRBD1
j_call: TRBJ1-5
clone_size: once
cdr3_aa: CASRPTGVNQPQHF
cdr3_nt: TGTGCCAGTAGGCCGACAGGGGTCAATCAGCCCCAGCATTTT

v_call: TRBV5-1
d_call: TRBD1
j_call: TRBJ1-2
clone_size: .
cdr3_aa: CASSDGTANYGYTF
cdr3_nt: TGCGCCAGCAGCGACGGGACAGCTAACTATGGCTACACCTTC

v_call: TRBV6-4
d_call: .
j_call: TRBJ2-7
clone_size: .
cdr3_aa: CASSDRRSGRIPYEQYF
cdr3_nt: TGTGCCAGCAGTGACCGCCGCTCGGGGAGAATCCCCTACGAGCAGTACTTC

v_call: TRBV10-3
d_call: TRBD1
j_call: TRBJ1-6
clone_size: .
cdr3_aa: CAISRQGLDSPLHF
cdr3_nt: TGTGCCATCAGTCGACAGGGGCTCGATTCACCCCTCCACTTT

v_call: TRBV4-3
d_call: TRBD1
j_call: TRBJ2-7
clone_size: .
cdr3_aa: CASSQETGDFYEQYF
cdr3_nt: TGCGCCAGCAGCCAGGAGACAGGGGACTTTTACGAGCAGTACTTC

v_call: TRBV5-1
d_call: TRBD1
j_call: TRBJ2-7
clone_size: .
cdr3_aa: CASSYGTGWYEQYF
cdr3_nt: TGCGCCAGCAGCTACGGGACAGGGTGGTACGAGCAGTACTTC

v_call: TRBV18
d_call: .
j_call: TRBJ2-7
clone_size: .
cdr3_aa: CASSLRDSTYEQYF
cdr3_nt: TGTGCCAGCTCATTGCGGGACAGCACCTACGAGCAGTACTTC

v_call: TRBV27
d_call: .
j_call: TRBJ2-5
clone_size: once
cdr3_aa: CASSSTPEYQETQYF
cdr3_nt: TGTGCCAGCAGTTCCACGCCGGAGTACCAAGAGACCCAGTACTTC

v_call: TRBV5-6
d_call: .
j_call: TRBJ2-7
clone_size: .
cdr3_aa: CASSFGGTEQYF
cdr3_nt: TGTGCCAGCAGCTTTGGGGGGACCGAGCAGTACTTC